The 28 T cell receptor beta chains given below trace back to one sample, sequenced in a study of CD8 T cells in ankylosing spondylitis. The antigens for these receptors are not known. In TCRdb, the 5' RACE reads were re-called with MiXCR into one record per CDR3 protein. The table shows about 450,000 distinct CDR3 sequences, with 25% to 30% occurring only once. General study results and limits: A TCR beta motif of several highly homologous variants seemed to mark ankylosing spondylitis blood.

Material for sequencing was blood, either unsorted or a sorted T cell fraction (not recorded which). These receptors originate from a male donor with ankylosing spondylitis.

In its sample, this clonotype was seen a few times. The chain carries TRBV28 and TRBJ2-6; tentatively, D is TRBD2 (6 bases). The CDR3 has 16 amino acids. Between the trimmed V and J ends, which lost 2 bases and 3 bases, there was a span of 11 bases. Germline V gene sequence: CDR1 MDHEN, CDR2 SYDVKM. CDR3 loop: CASSLDWRGGANVLTF. In DNA, the CDR3 is TGTGCCAGCAGTTTAGACTGGCGGGGTGGGGCCAACGTCCTGACTTTC. Using reference TRBV28 and TRBJ2-6 for the parts outside the CDR3, the full variable domain is DVKVTQSSRYLVKRTGEKVFLECVQDMDHENMFWYRQDPGLGLRLIYFSYDVKMKEKGDIPEGYSVSREKKERFSLILESASTNQTSMYLCASSLDWRGGANVLTFGAGSRLTVL.

V usage is TRBV11-2 and J usage is TRBJ2-7; TRBD2 matches at 7 bases. The J segment lost 2 bases and the V segment lost 5 bases, leaving 18 bases of the junction unmatched. The CDR3 has 18 residues. Per germline, CDR1 SGHAT and CDR2 FQNNGV. The CDR3 coding sequence is TGTGCCAGCAGCCCTGTCGGGAGGCCCCGGCAGGGCACCTACGAGCAGTACTTC. It yields the protein CASSPVGRPRQGTYEQYF.

This clonotype was found a few times. CDR3 amino acids: CASSPSGERGTQYF. CDR3 in DNA: TGCGCCAGCAGCCCCTCCGGGGAGAGGGGTACGCAGTATTTT. The rearrangement links TRBV5-1 to TRBJ2-3; either TRBD1 or TRBD2 may supply D (5 bases each). Germline CDR1 and CDR2: SGHRS and YFSETQ. Trimming stripped 4 bases from V and 8 bases from J, with 17 bases between. This CDR3 has 14 residues.

The V call is TRBV5-1, the J call TRBJ2-3; the D gene is possibly TRBD2 (6 bases). V was cut by 6 bases and J by 6 bases, with 17 bases left in between. Germline assignment: CDR1 SGHRS and CDR2 YFSETQ. The CDR3 contains 14 residues. Written as DNA, the CDR3 is TGCGCCAGCAACCGGCGGGATCTTCGGGATACGCAGTATTTT. Translation gives CASNRRDLRDTQYF.

The table lists this clonotype with a few counts. The V gene is TRBV5-1, the J gene TRBJ1-5; no reliable D call. CDR3 length: 14 residues. From germline, CDR1 is SGHRS and CDR2 YFSETQ. The V gene lost 0 bases and the J gene lost 7 bases, with 11 bases spanning the gap. Here the CDR3 DNA reads TGCGCCAGCAGCTTGGAGGCGGGGTCGCAGCCCCAGCATTTT. Amino acid sequence: CASSLEAGSQPQHF.

This clonotype showed up just a few times. The rearrangement joins TRBV4-1 to TRBJ1-2; D gene unclear. The CDR3 spans 16 residues. Between the trimmed V and J ends, which lost 0 bases and 2 bases, there was a span of 13 bases. The germline V gene encodes CDR1 MGHRA and CDR2 YSYEKL. The CDR3 sequence: CASSQEASRRNYGYTF. The CDR3 nucleotides are TGCGCCAGCAGCCAAGAGGCGTCCAGGAGGAACTATGGCTACACCTTC.

This clonotype has only a few counts. The J gene is TRBJ1-2, the V gene TRBV20-1; D call uncertain. The length of the CDR3 is 12 residues. V was cut by 4 bases and J by 3 bases, with 9 bases left in between. Germline CDR1 is DFQATT and CDR2 is SNEGSKA (reference sequence). DNA of the CDR3: TGCAGTGCTACAGAGTCGTACTATGGCTACACCTTC. Translated, it gives CSATESYYGYTF.

This clonotype was seen more than once but under ten times. The chain has TRBV15 and TRBJ2-1, with D possibly being TRBD1 (7 bases). This CDR3 comprises 13 residues. Trimming shortened V by 5 bases and J by 9 bases, and 14 bases separated the two germline ends. Germline V gene data show CDR1 as LNHNV and CDR2 as YYDKDF (reference sequence). CDR3 DNA sequence: TGTGCCACCAGCCCACGACAGGGAGGTGAGCAGTTCTTC. This gives the protein CATSPRQGGEQFF.

This clonotype was counted only a few times. The V call is TRBV11-3, the J call TRBJ2-5, with 8 bases lining up with TRBD2. The CDR3 has 16 residues. From germline, CDR1 is SGHNT and CDR2 YENEEA. V lost 1 base to trimming and J lost 0 bases; unmatched junction nucleotides: 4. The DNA of the CDR3 is TGTGCCAGCAGCTTAGGGGTAGCGGGGTACCAAGAGACCCAGTACTTC. Its protein product is CASSLGVAGYQETQYF.

This clonotype came up once. The chain has TRBV3-1 and TRBJ2-6; no definite D call. Trimming removed 5 bases from V and 2 bases from J, with 7 bases in between. Per the germline V gene, CDR1 is LGHDT and CDR2 is YNNKEL (reference sequence). This CDR3 is built from 14 residues. Here the CDR3 reads CASSFTTGANVLTF. The CDR3 bases are TGTGCCAGCAGCTTTACGACTGGGGCCAACGTCCTGACTTTC.

The CDR3, as DNA: TGTGCCAGTAGTCCTGGACTAGCGGGAATCGACGAGCAGTACTTC. As protein: CASSPGLAGIDEQYF. The chain carries TRBV19 and TRBJ2-7; TRBD2 aligns across 12 bases. CDR1 LNHDA and CDR2 SQIVND come from the germline V gene (reference sequence). Trimming cost V 5 bases and J 5 bases; bases outside gene matches: 7. This CDR3 contains 15 residues. Combining the CDR3 with reference TRBV19 and TRBJ2-7 gives the whole variable domain DGGITQSPKYLFRKEGQNVTLSCEQNLNHDAMYWYRQDPGQGLRLIYYSQIVNDFQKGDIAEGYSVSREKKESFPLTVTSAQKNPTAFYLCASSPGLAGIDEQYFGPGTRLTVT.

The rearrangement links TRBV12-3 or TRBV12-4 to TRBJ1-6; 7 bases align to TRBD1. The CDR3 loop spans 16 amino acids. Trimming removed 6 bases from V and 0 bases from J; junction bases left unmatched: 5. The CDR3 DNA follows: TGTGCCAGCAGGGGGGACAGAAGCTCCTATAATTCACCCCTCCACTTT. Translated: CASRGDRSSYNSPLHF.

This clonotype was detected once. The V gene is TRBV29-1, the J gene TRBJ2-5; perhaps D is TRBD1 or TRBD2 (6 bases each). The CDR3 contains 13 residues. Trimming pared 3 bases from V and 5 bases from J, leaving 13 bases between. CDR1 SQVTM and CDR2 ANQGSEA come from the germline V gene. In nucleotides, the CDR3 is TGCAGCGTTGATGTTCGGGGGCAGGAGACCCAGTACTTC. Its protein product is CSVDVRGQETQYF.

V and J are TRBV14 and TRBJ2-2; 7 nucleotides line up with TRBD1. After removal of 3 bases from V and 0 bases from J, the junction contained 7 bases not matched to a gene. Germline-derived CDR1 and CDR2 are SGHDN and FVKESK. The CDR3 sequence is 17 residues long. The CDR3 here is CASSHRRDSSNTGELFF. CDR3 DNA sequence: TGTGCCAGCAGCCACCGACGGGACAGCTCGAACACCGGGGAGCTGTTTTTT.

V and J are TRBV5-6 and TRBJ2-1; the D gene is possibly TRBD2 (6 bases). Deletions cut 1 base from V and 3 bases from J, with 11 bases between. The CDR3 is made up of 15 amino acids. Germline V CDR1 and CDR2: SGHDT, YYEEEE. The CDR3 region has the DNA TGTGCCAGCAGCTTGTGGGGACTTAGCTACAATGAGCAGTTCTTC. Translating it yields CASSLWGLSYNEQFF.

This clonotype was counted once. This CDR3 reads CAWSVEGAGLYFF. The CDR3 DNA reads TGTGCCTGGAGTGTAGAGGGGGCCGGACTATATTTCTTT. V and J are TRBV30 and TRBJ1-1; 7 bases map to TRBD1. CDR1 and CDR2 (germline): GTSNPN, SVGIG (reference sequence). The CDR3 totals 13 residues. V shed 0 bases, J shed 13 bases, and the junction held 11 bases outside the gene matches.

In its sample, this clonotype was seen a few times. The V and J genes are TRBV7-8 and TRBJ2-7; 7 bases are a match to TRBD1. The CDR3 is 15 amino acids. J lost 3 bases, V lost 5 bases, and 10 bases had no gene match. The germline CDR1 and CDR2 sequences are SGHVS and FQNEAQ. The CDR3 spells CASSPQGGQNYEQYF. The CDR3 bases are TGTGCCAGCAGCCCGCAAGGGGGCCAGAACTACGAGCAGTACTTC.

V usage is TRBV20-1 and J usage is TRBJ2-1; 7 positions agree with TRBD1. Losses at the gene ends were 6 bases for V and 5 bases for J; bases not matched to a gene: 13. The CDR3 extends over 15 amino acids. Germline loops: CDR1 DFQATT, CDR2 SNEGSKA (reference sequence). The CDR3 loop reads CSAAVGTATNNEQFF. The DNA for the CDR3 is TGCAGTGCAGCAGTCGGGACAGCCACCAACAATGAGCAGTTCTTC.

The chain uses TRBV20-1 and TRBJ1-2; D unresolved. CDR1 and CDR2 from the germline V gene are DFQATT and SNEGSKA (reference sequence). The V and J ends lost 6 bases and 3 bases respectively, with 17 bases between them. The CDR3 spans 14 residues. CDR3 residues: CSAIRNWVDYGYTF. The DNA of the CDR3 is TGCAGTGCAATCAGGAACTGGGTGGACTATGGCTACACCTTC.

Worth noting for this clonotype: Its ends do not fully match the called genes, so a read error is possible. The genes are TRBV29-1 and TRBJ1-3; no firm D call. This CDR3 is built from 13 residues. CDR1 is SQVTM, CDR2 ANQGSEA, per germline. CDR3: CSVVAGSGNAIYF. The CDR3 DNA follows: TGCAGCGTCGTTGCGGGCTCTGGAAACGCCATATATTTT.

The chain is built from TRBV3-1 and TRBJ1-1, with D unresolved. The CDR3 loop spans 14 amino acids. V lost 1 base to trimming and J lost 1 base, with 7 bases between them. Germline CDR1 LGHDT, CDR2 YNNKEL (reference sequence). CDR3 sequence reads: CASSQVVQNTEAFF. DNA for the CDR3: TGTGCCAGCAGCCAAGTGGTGCAGAACACTGAAGCTTTCTTT.

This clonotype has only a few counts. In DNA, the CDR3 is TGCAGCGTTCGACAGGGGCGGAGTTCACCCCTCCACTTT. Its protein is CSVRQGRSSPLHF. The chain couples TRBV29-1 to TRBJ1-6; 8 nucleotides agree with TRBD1. The CDR3 is 13 amino acids. With 5 bases clipped from V and 9 bases from J, the junction kept 6 bases outside the gene matches. Per germline, CDR1 SQVTM and CDR2 ANQGSEA.

The chain links TRBV24-1 to TRBJ1-1; D unclear. With 3 bases removed from V and 3 bases from J, the gap between germline ends came to 7 bases. The germline CDR1 and CDR2 sequences are KGHDR and SFDVKD. This CDR3 contains 13 residues. CDR3 sequence (DNA): TGTGCCACCAGTGATAAAGCCTACACTGAAGCTTTCTTT. The encoded protein is CATSDKAYTEAFF.

This clonotype showed up just a few times. This sequence joins TRBV5-1 and TRBJ2-3; no firm D call. The CDR3 is 14 amino acids. CDR1 SGHRS and CDR2 YFSETQ come from the germline V gene. V was clipped by 0 bases and J by 2 bases, with 7 bases between them. As DNA, the CDR3 is TGCGCCAGCAGCTTGGGGGAAATCACAGATACGCAGTATTTT. Translated: CASSLGEITDTQYF.

This clonotype was picked up a small number of times. V gene TRBV12-3 or TRBV12-4 combines with J gene TRBJ1-1; unclear D gene. The CDR3 consists of 13 residues. V lost 3 bases and J lost 4, with 9 bases in between. The CDR3 sequence: CASSFGVRTEAFF. The CDR3, as DNA: TGTGCCAGCAGTTTTGGGGTACGCACTGAAGCTTTCTTT.

This clonotype was seen many times. This rearrangement joins TRBV12-3 or TRBV12-4 to TRBJ1-2; tentative D call: TRBD1 (6 bases). The V gene lost 5 bases and the J gene lost 4 bases, with 17 bases spanning the gap. The CDR3 consists of 15 residues. In nucleotides, the CDR3 is TGTGCCAGCAGTAGGCCCGGACAGACTGTCTATGGCTACACCTTC. This codes for CASSRPGQTVYGYTF.

In this sample, this clonotype turned up a few times. The chain uses TRBV5-1 and TRBJ1-1; possibly TRBD1 for D (6 bases). Germline-derived CDR1 and CDR2 are SGHRS and YFSETQ. The germline V and J ends were trimmed by 0 bases and 3 bases, with 27 bases remaining between them. CDR3 length: 20 residues. The CDR3 loop reads CASSLAKGTIYGGLYTEAFF. The DNA of the CDR3 is TGCGCCAGCAGCTTGGCAAAGGGGACTATATATGGGGGGCTATACACTGAAGCTTTCTTT. The entire variable domain, with the rest obtained from reference TRBV5-1 and TRBJ1-1, is as follows: KAGVTQTPRYLIKTRGQQVTLSCSPISGHRSVSWYQQTPGQGLQFLFEYFSETQRNKGNFPGRFSGRQFSNSRSEMNVSTLELGDSALYLCASSLAKGTIYGGLYTEAFFGQGTRLTVV.

This clonotype was picked up a small number of times. This chain links TRBV20-1 with TRBJ2-1; 9 nucleotides agree with TRBD2. The V segment lost 1 base and the J segment 4 bases; nucleotides outside the gene matches: 8. Germline V lookup: CDR1 DFQATT, CDR2 SNEGSKA (reference sequence). The CDR3 consists of 16 residues. The CDR3 coding sequence is TGCAGTGCTAGAGCTAAGGGGACTAGCAGATACAATGAGCAGTTCTTC. It translates to CSARAKGTSRYNEQFF.